Detailed here is one T cell receptor (beta chain). What it binds is unknown. The PCR employed 60 Vbeta primers together with 13 Jbeta primers. TCRdb's copy holds only in-frame clones and misses some; the assay was immunoSEQ multiplex PCR. Of over 100,000 clones listed, approximately 76% are singletons. The data were obtained in a study of cytomegalovirus exposure and HLA in healthy donors. Study as a whole: An earlier analysis identified more than 90 million unique TCR beta sequences in some 180 million T cells. Study outcomes and limitations: For most TCR beta V segments, an earlier analysis put the productive rate at about 87% or about 30% of the time. Sequencing artifact likely explains a cluster of highly shared sequence variants.

Per the germline V gene, CDR1 is SGDLS and CDR2 is YYNGEE. The junction had 1 base not matched to a gene; V was cut back by 2 bases and J by 1 base. This CDR3 spans 15 amino acids. The rearrangement joins TRBV9 to TRBJ2-3; 10 bases agree with TRBD2. The sequence was obtained from a woman between 45 and 60 years old in good health and CMV-seropositive. The sample taken for sequencing was PBMCs. CDR3 DNA: TGTGCCAGCAGCGTTACTAGCGGGGGCACAGATACGCAGTATTTT. This gives the protein CASSVTSGGTDTQYF. Full variable domain (rest looked up from reference TRBV9 and TRBJ2-3): DSGVTQTPKHLITATGQRVTLRCSPRSGDLSVYWYQQSLDQGLQFLIQYYNGEERAKGNILERFSAQQFPDLHSELNLSSLELGDSALYFCASSVTSGGTDTQYFGPGTRLTVL.